This entry lists 30 T cell receptor beta chains sequenced from one sample in a study of cytomegalovirus exposure and HLA in healthy donors. Profiling relied on immunoSEQ multiplex PCR, and the TCRdb table lists in-frame clones only, not all of them. The profile shows 150,000 to 200,000 clones, around nine tenths of them singletons. The sample was PBMCs. The origin of the receptors is a man aged 18 to 35 in good health and CMV-seropositive.

The chain links TRBV28 to TRBJ2-1; 8 bases are a match to TRBD2. After removal of 9 bases from V and 6 bases from J, the junction contained 10 bases not matched to a gene. CDR1 is MDHEN, CDR2 SYDVKM, per germline. This CDR3 is built from 14 residues. CDR3 bases: TGTGCCAGTAACGTAGCGGGGTCCACCAATGAGCAGTTCTTC. Its protein product is CASNVAGSTNEQFF.

This rearrangement joins TRBV10-3 to TRBJ2-7; D possibly corresponds to TRBD1 (6 bases). The CDR3 is 12 residues long. Germline CDR1 reads ENHRY; CDR2 reads SYGVKD. Trimming pared 9 bases from V and 2 bases from J, leaving 11 bases between. The CDR3 here is CAIRTATYEQYF. CDR3 in DNA: TGTGCCATTCGGACAGCTACCTACGAGCAGTACTTC.

The rearrangement joins TRBV5-1 to TRBJ2-7, with a tentative D call TRBD1 (5 bases). The germline V gene encodes CDR1 SGHRS and CDR2 YFSETQ. The CDR3 length is 15 residues. The ends were cut back, 0 bases at V and 3 bases at J, with 13 bases in the middle. CDR3 sequence reads: CASSLAGQGGYEQYF. Here the CDR3 DNA reads TGCGCCAGCAGCTTGGCCGGGCAGGGTGGCTACGAGCAGTACTTC. The full variable domain, rest sourced from reference TRBV5-1 and TRBJ2-7, is KAGVTQTPRYLIKTRGQQVTLSCSPISGHRSVSWYQQTPGQGLQFLFEYFSETQRNKGNFPGRFSGRQFSNSRSEMNVSTLELGDSALYLCASSLAGQGGYEQYFGPGTRLTVT.

This clone occurred a few times. V is TRBV9 and J is TRBJ2-2; 7 positions match TRBD2. Germline CDR1 reads SGDLS; CDR2 reads YYNGEE. The CDR3 is 12 amino acids. V trimming: 9 bases; J trimming: 4 bases; junction bases outside the gene matches: 3. CDR3 amino acids: CATGGSTGELFF. CDR3 nucleotide sequence: TGTGCCACCGGGGGGTCCACCGGGGAGCTGTTTTTT.

The chain is built from TRBV7-9 and TRBJ2-3; 15 bases line up with TRBD2. The germline V gene has CDR1 SEHNR and CDR2 FQNEAQ (reference sequence). The CDR3 covers 15 residues. J was trimmed by 6 bases and V by 6 bases; bases with no gene match: 4. CDR3 coding DNA: TGTGCCAGCAGGCGGACTAGCGGGGGGGCGGATACGCAGTATTTT. Its protein is CASRRTSGGADTQYF. The variable domain in full, with the rest retrieved from reference TRBV7-9 and TRBJ2-3, is DTGVSQNPRHKITKRGQNVTFRCDPISEHNRLYWYRQTLGQGPEFLTYFQNEAQLEKSRLLSDRFSAERPKGSFSTLEIQRTEQGDSAMYLCASRRTSGGADTQYFGPGTRLTVL.

J is TRBJ2-7 and V is TRBV2; 11 nucleotides align to TRBD1. From germline, CDR1 is SNHLY and CDR2 FYNNEI. The trim removed 7 bases at V and 6 bases at J, leaving 8 bases unmatched. The CDR3 contains 14 residues. The CDR3 is CASTNRGQGGEQYF. The DNA for the CDR3 is TGTGCCAGCACAAATAGGGGACAGGGGGGCGAGCAGTACTTC.

This clone showed up just once. This chain connects TRBV9 to TRBJ1-1; TRBD1 is a possible D gene (5 bases). The length of the CDR3 is 16 residues. CDR1 and CDR2 from the germline V gene are SGDLS and YYNGEE. V was clipped by 6 bases and J by 1 base, with 19 bases between them. Here the CDR3 reads CASNLLPLQGNTEAFF. The DNA of the CDR3 is TGTGCCAGCAACCTATTACCTCTCCAGGGGAACACTGAAGCTTTCTTT.

The chain joins TRBV7-2 to TRBJ2-7, with D perhaps TRBD2 (5 bases). Trimming shortened V by 2 bases and J by 7 bases, and 18 bases separated the two germline ends. The V gene's germline CDR1 is SGHTA and CDR2 FQGNSA. There are 15 residues in the CDR3. The CDR3 region is CASSLLRRPSGEQYF. CDR3 DNA sequence: TGTGCCAGCAGCTTATTACGGCGCCCCTCGGGGGAGCAGTACTTC.

The J gene is TRBJ1-5, the V gene TRBV11-2; D is unclear. The CDR3 spans 16 residues. Germline lookup yields CDR1 SGHAT and CDR2 FQNNGV. Trimming shortened V by 3 bases and J by 0 bases, and 12 bases separated the two germline ends. As DNA, the CDR3 is TGTGCCAGCAGCTTTAGAAAGACTGATAGCAATCAGCCCCAGCATTTT. This encodes CASSFRKTDSNQPQHF.

This clone was observed a single time. V usage is TRBV27 and J usage is TRBJ1-2, with 7 bases identical to TRBD1. The trim removed 2 bases at V and 10 bases at J, leaving 7 bases unmatched. CDR1 MNHEY and CDR2 SMNVEV come from the germline V gene (reference sequence). CDR3 size: 13 residues. The CDR3, as DNA: TGTGCCAGCAGTTTAAAGGGGGCGGTATCCTACACCTTC. Translation: CASSLKGAVSYTF.

The rearrangement links TRBV7-6 to TRBJ2-1; 10 nucleotides align to TRBD2. CDR3 length: 13 residues. V shed 11 bases, J shed 7 bases, and the junction held 8 bases outside the gene matches. CDR1 is SGHVS and CDR2 is FNYEAQ in the germline V gene. This chain's CDR3 is CAAGSGGLNEQFF. The DNA of the CDR3 is TGTGCCGCGGGTAGCGGGGGGTTGAATGAGCAGTTCTTC.

The chain is built from TRBV5-1 and TRBJ2-2, with TRBD1 as a possible D gene (6 bases). V lost 5 bases and J 6 bases, leaving 11 bases between the germline ends. Germline CDR1 and CDR2: SGHRS and YFSETQ. There are 13 residues in the CDR3. CDR3 loop: CASSYGGSGELFF. In DNA form, the CDR3 reads TGCGCCAGCAGTTATGGGGGCTCCGGGGAGCTGTTTTTT.

The chain joins TRBV25-1 to TRBJ2-6; D remains ambiguous. The CDR3 extends over 13 amino acids. Trimming took 7 bases from V and 1 from J, leaving 5 bases between them. Germline CDR1 is MGHDK and CDR2 is SYGVNS. CDR3 in DNA: TGTGCCAGCACTAGGTCTGGGGCCAACGTCCTGACTTTC. Its translation: CASTRSGANVLTF.

The genes are TRBV6-5 and TRBJ1-2; no definite D call. This CDR3 is 12 amino acids long. Trimming shortened V by 6 bases and J by 0 bases, and 5 bases separated the two germline ends. CDR1 MNHEY and CDR2 SVGAGI come from the germline V gene. CDR3 protein: CASRTANYGYTF. CDR3 nucleotides: TGTGCCAGCAGAACAGCTAACTATGGCTACACCTTC.

J is TRBJ2-7 and V is TRBV5-4, with TRBD2 as a possible D gene (7 bases). V lost 5 bases and J 0 bases, leaving 15 bases between the germline ends. The CDR3 spans 15 residues. CDR1 is SGHNT and CDR2 is YYREEE in the germline V gene (reference sequence). In DNA form, the CDR3 reads TGTGCCAGCAGTGAGCGGAGGGGGGGCTCCTACGAGCAGTACTTC. It codes for CASSERRGGSYEQYF. Full variable domain (remainder filled in from reference TRBV5-4 and TRBJ2-7): ETGVTQSPTHLIKTRGQQVTLRCSSQSGHNTVSWYQQALGQGPQFIFQYYREEENGRGNFPPRFSGLQFPNYSSELNVNALELDDSALYLCASSERRGGSYEQYFGPGTRLTVT.

Notes on this clone: At one end, the junction sequence differs from germline, possibly due to a read error. The rearrangement uses TRBV4-1 and TRBJ1-5, with D tentatively TRBD1 (6 bases). The CDR3 consists of 16 residues. Germline lookup yields CDR1 MGHRA and CDR2 YSYEKL. CDR3 in DNA: TGCGCCAGCAGTCAAGACCACAGGGTAACCAATCAGCCCCAGCATTTT. Translation gives CASSQDHRVTNQPQHF.

This sequence joins TRBV11-1 and TRBJ1-2; 9 bases line up with TRBD1. Germline CDR1 SGHAT, CDR2 FQDESV (reference sequence). J lost 2 bases, V lost 4 bases, and 5 bases had no gene match. CDR3 length equals 15 residues. The CDR3 sequence: CASSSDRGRNYGYTF. The CDR3 DNA follows: TGTGCCAGCAGCTCAGACAGGGGGAGGAACTATGGCTACACCTTC. The whole variable domain, remainder taken from reference TRBV11-1 and TRBJ1-2, is EAEVAQSPRYKITEKSQAVAFWCDPISGHATLYWYRQILGQGPELLVQFQDESVVDDSQLPKDRFSAERLKGVDSTLKIQPAELGDSAMYLCASSSDRGRNYGYTFGSGTRLTVV.

The chain links TRBV7-9 to TRBJ1-4; weak D call: TRBD1 (5 bases). Germline CDR1 SEHNR, CDR2 FQNEAQ (reference sequence). The CDR3 loop spans 13 amino acids. The V end lost 5 bases, the J end lost 10 bases, and 14 bases lay between the germline ends. The CDR3 coding sequence is TGTGCCAGCAGCCTTTTGGGGGGAGGAAAACTGTTTTTT. As protein: CASSLLGGGKLFF.

The rearrangement joins TRBV19 to TRBJ1-5, with D hard to call. Germline-derived CDR1 and CDR2 are LNHDA and SQIVND (reference sequence). CDR3 length: 13 amino acids. The V and J ends lost 5 bases and 5 bases respectively, with 10 bases between them. The CDR3 DNA is TGTGCCAGTAGTTCCCTTGAGTATCAGCCCCAGCATTTT. Amino acid sequence: CASSSLEYQPQHF. Together with reference TRBV19 and TRBJ1-5, the CDR3 gives the full variable domain: DGGITQSPKYLFRKEGQNVTLSCEQNLNHDAMYWYRQDPGQGLRLIYYSQIVNDFQKGDIAEGYSVSREKKESFPLTVTSAQKNPTAFYLCASSSLEYQPQHFGDGTRLSIL.

The chain joins TRBV18 to TRBJ2-1; 10 bases align to TRBD2. CDR3 length: 14 amino acids. CDR1 and CDR2 (germline): KGHSH, LQKENI. V lost 2 bases, J lost 8 bases, and 3 bases stayed unmatched. The CDR3 sequence: CASSPSGGAYEQFF. As DNA, the CDR3 is TGTGCCAGCTCACCAAGCGGGGGGGCCTATGAGCAGTTCTTC.

The V call is TRBV7-6, the J call TRBJ2-3, with 11 bases matching TRBD2. With 5 bases clipped from V and 6 bases from J, the junction kept 7 bases outside the gene matches. The CDR3 has 15 residues. The germline gives CDR1 SGHVS, CDR2 FNYEAQ. CDR3 in amino acids: CASSPRLAGTDTQYF. The CDR3 nucleotides are TGTGCCAGCAGCCCCAGACTAGCGGGGACGGATACGCAGTATTTT.

This clone was found once. One end of the junction does not line up with germline, which may come from a read error. J is TRBJ2-1 and V is TRBV7-7, with TRBD1 identical over 8 bases. Germline loops: CDR1 SSHAT, CDR2 FNYEAQ (reference sequence). The CDR3 is made up of 15 amino acids. The CDR3: CASSTDRGLYNEQFF. CDR3 DNA: TGTGCTAGCAGCACAGACAGGGGTCTCTACAATGAGCAGTTCTTC.

This clone came up once. The chain couples TRBV5-1 to TRBJ1-3; the D gene is possibly TRBD1 (6 bases). V was clipped by 5 bases and J by 2 bases, with 11 bases between them. From germline, CDR1 is SGHRS and CDR2 YFSETQ. The CDR3 loop spans 14 amino acids. CDR3 region: CASSTGLAGNTIYF. Written as DNA, the CDR3 is TGCGCCAGCAGTACAGGGTTAGCTGGAAACACCATATATTTT.

DNA of the CDR3: TGTGCCAGCAGCTTGGGGGGGAGCACTGAAGCTTTCTTT. Protein product: CASSLGGSTEAFF. The rearrangement uses TRBV7-9 and TRBJ1-1; perhaps TRBD1 as D (5 bases). V was cut by 3 bases and J by 4 bases, with 9 bases left in between. The CDR3 has 13 residues. CDR1 and CDR2 from the germline V gene are SEHNR and FQNEAQ (reference sequence).

The rearrangement uses TRBV5-1 and TRBJ2-5, with TRBD1 identical over 7 bases. The CDR3 spans 14 residues. Germline values: CDR1 SGHRS, CDR2 YFSETQ. V trimming: 3 bases; J trimming: 3 bases; junction bases outside the gene matches: 5. This CDR3 reads CASSSRGTEETQYF. For the CDR3, the DNA is TGCGCCAGCAGCTCAAGGGGGACAGAAGAGACCCAGTACTTC.

The V call is TRBV5-6, the J call TRBJ2-7; 8 bases align to TRBD1. Germline CDR1 SGHDT, CDR2 YYEEEE. V lost 2 bases to trimming and J lost 2 bases; unmatched junction nucleotides: 3. The CDR3 has 14 amino acids. CDR3 loop: CASSFRDRTYEQYF. Written as DNA, the CDR3 is TGTGCCAGCAGCTTCCGGGACAGGACCTACGAGCAGTACTTC.

The rearrangement links TRBV29-1 to TRBJ2-3, with 7 positions matching TRBD2. This CDR3 contains 13 residues. Germline trimming cut 3 bases from V and 8 bases from J; bases unmatched to any gene: 8. Germline V gene lookup returns CDR1 SQVTM and CDR2 ANQGSEA. The CDR3 is CSVEGGSQGTQYF. Written as DNA, the CDR3 is TGCAGCGTTGAGGGGGGGAGCCAGGGTACGCAGTATTTT.

V usage is TRBV7-3 and J usage is TRBJ2-3; TRBD2 is a possible D gene (6 bases). Germline assignment: CDR1 SGHTA and CDR2 FQGTGA. The length of the CDR3 is 14 residues. V was cut by 5 bases and J by 2 bases, with 11 bases left in between. CDR3 nucleotides: TGTGCCAGCAGCCCAGGAGGGATCACAGATACGCAGTATTTT. Protein: CASSPGGITDTQYF.

DNA for the CDR3: TGTGCCAGCAGCTTGATCGCCTACGAGCAGTACTTC. It specifies CASSLIAYEQYF. This rearrangement joins TRBV5-8 to TRBJ2-7; unclear D gene. The CDR3 loop spans 12 amino acids. Trimming cost V 1 base and J 2 bases, with 4 bases left between them. The germline CDR1 and CDR2 sequences are SGHTS and YDEGEE.

Here the CDR3 DNA reads TGTGCCAGCAGCTCGGGACAGGGGTACGATGGCTACACCTTC. This translates into CASSSGQGYDGYTF. The chain has TRBV7-9 and TRBJ1-2, with 10 bases that match TRBD1. Germline values: CDR1 SEHNR, CDR2 FQNEAQ (reference sequence). Trimming at V came to 4 bases and at J to 6 bases, leaving 5 bases not matched to a gene. This CDR3 is built from 14 residues.